This T cell receptor (beta chain) was captured by sequencing in a study of cytomegalovirus exposure and HLA in healthy donors. Background on the study: Among the approximately 400 genotyped donors, around 81% were placed in the Caucasian-associated ancestry cluster. Overall study findings and caveats: More clonal expansion characterized HLA-associated TCR beta chains than equally common others in a later analysis. Per published accounts, TCR beta sequences correctly predicted the HLA-A and HLA-B alleles of most subjects. The authors later linked a missense DCLRE1C variant to TCR beta V- and J-gene trimming.

Primers: 60 Vbeta forward and 13 Jbeta reverse. Libraries were prepared by immunoSEQ multiplex PCR; TCRdb keeps only in-frame clonotypes and omits some of them. In the table there are tens of thousands of clones, roughly 80% of which are singletons. Concerning this clone itself: Its target is unknown.

Trimming removed 0 bases at V and 2 bases at J, with 11 bases between. The germline CDR1 and CDR2 sequences are SGHRS and YFSETQ. The CDR3 is 15 amino acids. The chain combines TRBV5-1 with TRBJ1-1, with D possibly matching TRBD1 (5 bases). The specimen was PBMCs. This clonotype was sampled from a woman aged 25 to 39 in good health and CMV-seronegative. The CDR3 loop reads CASSLDQGGNTEAFF. The CDR3 region has the DNA TGCGCCAGCAGCTTGGATCAGGGCGGTAACACTGAAGCTTTCTTT.